What follows are 30 T cell receptor beta chains derived from one specimen sequenced in a study of cytomegalovirus exposure and HLA in healthy donors. With 60 Vbeta and 13 Jbeta primers, the PCR was carried out. TCRdb's table, derived via immunoSEQ multiplex PCR, lists solely in-frame clones and lacks some. The sample has about 160,000 clones, around 84% seen once. The sequencing sample was made of PBMCs. Receptor source: a man younger than 35 in good health and CMV-seronegative.

The chain combines TRBV6-6 with TRBJ2-7; no clear D. The V gene lost 6 bases and the J gene lost 5 bases, with 14 bases spanning the gap. Germline V CDR1 and CDR2: MNHNY, SVGAGI (reference sequence). The CDR3 has 13 residues. CDR3 sequence reads: CASSLERVDEQYF. The CDR3 DNA follows: TGTGCCAGCAGCTTAGAAAGAGTCGACGAGCAGTACTTC.

This clone has a single count. The V gene is TRBV28, the J gene TRBJ1-1; TRBD1 aligns across 7 bases. Germline lookup yields CDR1 MDHEN and CDR2 SYDVKM. V was pared by 11 bases and J by 2 bases, with 11 bases of the junction left unmatched. The CDR3 runs to 14 residues. CDR3 in DNA: TGTGCCGGAAGGGACAGTCGGCAAAACACTGAAGCTTTCTTT. Amino acids: CAGRDSRQNTEAFF.

J is TRBJ2-7 and V is TRBV6-6; a weak D match, TRBD2 (6 bases). The CDR3 runs 14 residues. CDR1 MNHNY and CDR2 SVGAGI come from the germline V gene (reference sequence). V lost 5 bases, J lost 3 bases, and 14 bases lay in between. DNA of the CDR3: TGTGCCAGCAGTCCCCCCGGGACTCTCTACGAGCAGTACTTC. The encoded protein is CASSPPGTLYEQYF.

The chain combines TRBV5-8 with TRBJ1-5, with D unclear. Germline V CDR1 and CDR2: SGHTS, YDEGEE. The V and J ends lost 0 bases and 4 bases respectively, with 11 bases between them. The CDR3 length is 15 residues. The CDR3 sequence is CASSLGRVPNQPQHF. In DNA, the CDR3 is TGTGCCAGCAGCTTGGGACGGGTCCCTAATCAGCCCCAGCATTTT.

The chain carries TRBV5-4 and TRBJ2-1, with 8 bases that match TRBD2. The CDR3 totals 14 residues. Trimming at V came to 3 bases and at J to 7 bases, leaving 6 bases not matched to a gene. The V gene's germline CDR1 is SGHNT and CDR2 YYREEE (reference sequence). The CDR3: CASSSTGGPNEQFF. CDR3 coding DNA: TGTGCCAGCAGCTCCACGGGGGGGCCGAATGAGCAGTTCTTC.

The chain uses TRBV4-1 and TRBJ1-4; D call uncertain. V was pared by 1 base and J by 4 bases, with 10 bases between. The CDR3 runs 15 residues. Germline values: CDR1 MGHRA, CDR2 YSYEKL. The CDR3 sequence: CASSQVEGNNEKLFF. CDR3 DNA: TGCGCCAGCAGCCAAGTTGAGGGTAATAATGAAAAACTGTTTTTT.

In its sample, this clone was seen a few times. The chain uses TRBV7-9 and TRBJ2-2, with a weak D call TRBD2 (5 bases). V was shortened by 8 bases and J by 5 bases, with 21 bases between the two germline ends. Germline V gives CDR1 SEHNR, CDR2 FQNEAQ (reference sequence). CDR3 length: 16 amino acids. DNA for the CDR3: TGTGCCAGCCCGAAAGAGGCGGGTTCTAATACCGGGGAGCTGTTTTTT. Translation: CASPKEAGSNTGELFF.

The chain couples TRBV7-9 to TRBJ1-1; a weak D match, TRBD1 (6 bases). The CDR3 is 13 amino acids. The germline V gene has CDR1 SEHNR and CDR2 FQNEAQ (reference sequence). Between the trimmed V and J ends, which lost 4 bases and 2 bases, there was a span of 8 bases. CDR3 loop: CASSSTGNTEAFF. CDR3 coding DNA: TGTGCCAGCAGCTCGACAGGCAACACTGAAGCTTTCTTT.

CDR3 sequence: CASSPRVSSTDTQYF. Here the CDR3 DNA reads TGTGCCAGCTCCCCCAGGGTGTCTAGCACAGATACGCAGTATTTT. The chain joins TRBV25-1 to TRBJ2-3; TRBD1 is a possible D gene (5 bases). There are 15 residues in the CDR3. V gave up 8 bases and J gave up 0 bases, with 15 bases separating them. Germline-derived CDR1 and CDR2 are MGHDK and SYGVNS.

The chain has TRBV4-1 and TRBJ2-2, with TRBD2 matching over 15 bases. Germline V lookup: CDR1 MGHRA, CDR2 YSYEKL. V gave up 2 bases and J gave up 6 bases; unmatched junction bases: 1. There are 16 residues in the CDR3. The CDR3 DNA sequence: TGCGCCAGCAGCCAACGGACTAGCGGGGGGGCCGGGGAGCTGTTTTTT. It encodes CASSQRTSGGAGELFF.

The chain is built from TRBV5-1 and TRBJ1-5; the D is unclear. The CDR3 loop spans 13 amino acids. The germline V gene encodes CDR1 SGHRS and CDR2 YFSETQ. V lost 0 bases, J lost 5 bases, and 6 bases lay in between. The CDR3 region is CASSLAEDQPQHF. The CDR3 region has the DNA TGCGCCAGCAGCTTGGCCGAGGATCAGCCCCAGCATTTT.

This clone was recorded a few times. The chain is built from TRBV7-2 and TRBJ2-7; D possibly corresponds to TRBD1 (6 bases). The CDR3 covers 14 residues. The germline V gene encodes CDR1 SGHTA and CDR2 FQGNSA. The germline V and J ends were trimmed by 1 base and 7 bases, with 14 bases remaining between them. This chain's CDR3 is CASSLDWGQGEQYF. As DNA, the CDR3 is TGTGCCAGCAGCTTAGACTGGGGGCAGGGAGAGCAGTACTTC. Supplemented by reference TRBV7-2 and TRBJ2-7, the full variable domain reads GAGVSQSPSNKVTEKGKDVELRCDPISGHTALYWYRQSLGQGLEFLIYFQGNSAPDKSGLPSDRFSAERTGGSVSTLTIQRTQQEDSAVYLCASSLDWGQGEQYFGPGTRLTVT.

The chain recombines TRBV6-1 with TRBJ1-2; no definite D call. V gave up 4 bases and J gave up 4 bases, with 19 bases separating them. The V gene's germline CDR1 is MNHNS and CDR2 SASEGT. This CDR3 has 16 amino acids. CDR3 coding DNA: TGTGCCAGCAGTGCGACGGCCGGGGAGTCGGCCTATGGCTACACCTTC. Encoded protein: CASSATAGESAYGYTF.

The chain combines TRBV19 with TRBJ1-4; 8 bases fit TRBD1. The V gene end was trimmed by 5 bases and the J gene end by 8 bases; junction bases not matched to a gene: 10. This CDR3 has 15 residues. The germline CDR1 and CDR2 sequences are LNHDA and SQIVND (reference sequence). The CDR3 DNA follows: TGTGCCAGTAGTCCCGGACAGGGAGCTGACGAAAAACTGTTTTTT. This encodes CASSPGQGADEKLFF.

The chain carries TRBV19 and TRBJ2-1, with D perhaps TRBD2 (6 bases). V lost 4 bases, J lost 5 bases, and 18 bases lay in between. The CDR3 has 16 residues. Per the germline V gene, CDR1 is LNHDA and CDR2 is SQIVND (reference sequence). The CDR3 sequence: CASSTPGTAFHNEQFF. The CDR3 nucleotides are TGTGCCAGTAGTACACCCGGGACTGCCTTCCACAATGAGCAGTTCTTC.

The V gene is TRBV9, the J gene TRBJ1-1; D remains unclear. CDR1 is SGDLS and CDR2 is YYNGEE in the germline V gene. The V end was cut by 0 bases, the J end by 4 bases, with 7 bases between. The CDR3 is 13 amino acids. The chain's CDR3 is CASSVDAGTEAFF. The CDR3, as DNA: TGTGCCAGCAGCGTAGATGCAGGCACTGAAGCTTTCTTT.

Only a few counts were recorded for this clone. The chain combines TRBV11-2 with TRBJ1-4, with D possibly TRBD1 on 6 matching bases. Germline CDR1 SGHAT, CDR2 FQNNGV. The V end was cut by 1 base, the J end by 7 bases, with 13 bases between. The CDR3 is 15 amino acids. The CDR3 bases are TGTGCCAGCAGCTTAGGGGCAGGGGAGGGTGAAAAACTGTTTTTT. Translation: CASSLGAGEGEKLFF.

V gene TRBV27 combines with J gene TRBJ2-1; maybe TRBD2 (6 bases). In germline, CDR1 is MNHEY, CDR2 SMNVEV (reference sequence). The CDR3 has 15 residues. Trimming pared 0 bases from V and 2 bases from J, leaving 8 bases between. CDR3 loop: CASSLSREPYNEQFF. The DNA for the CDR3 is TGTGCCAGCAGTTTATCCCGGGAGCCCTACAATGAGCAGTTCTTC.

The chain uses TRBV11-1 and TRBJ2-1; 12 bases line up with TRBD2. The V segment lost 3 bases and the J segment 7 bases; nucleotides outside the gene matches: 10. The germline V gene has CDR1 SGHAT and CDR2 FQDESV (reference sequence). There are 17 residues in the CDR3. CDR3 DNA: TGTGCCAGCAGCTTTGGTGCTAGCGGGAGGGCGGTGAATGAGCAGTTCTTC. It codes for CASSFGASGRAVNEQFF. Filled out from reference TRBV11-1 and TRBJ2-1, the complete variable domain reads EAEVAQSPRYKITEKSQAVAFWCDPISGHATLYWYRQILGQGPELLVQFQDESVVDDSQLPKDRFSAERLKGVDSTLKIQPAELGDSAMYLCASSFGASGRAVNEQFFGPGTRLTVL.

The chain links TRBV5-1 to TRBJ2-1; 8 bases map to TRBD2. V shed 4 bases, J shed 3 bases, and the junction held 6 bases outside the gene matches. Germline CDR1 is SGHRS and CDR2 is YFSETQ. The CDR3 spans 15 residues. The CDR3: CASSVGGALYNEQFF. The DNA of the CDR3 is TGCGCCAGCAGCGTCGGGGGGGCGCTCTACAATGAGCAGTTCTTC.

Concerning this clone: This CDR3 is also generated by other DNA sequences in the sample. The chain joins TRBV5-1 to TRBJ1-2; 7 bases line up with TRBD1. The CDR3 runs to 14 residues. CDR1 is SGHRS, CDR2 YFSETQ, per germline. After removal of 4 bases from V and 0 bases from J, the junction contained 3 bases not matched to a gene. The CDR3 is CASSLGQANYGYTF. CDR3 DNA sequence: TGCGCCAGCAGCCTAGGACAGGCTAACTATGGCTACACCTTC.

The gene calls are TRBV6-1 and TRBJ2-7; 12 bases align to TRBD1. The J segment lost 4 bases and the V segment lost 6 bases, leaving 4 bases of the junction unmatched. The CDR3 length is 14 residues. Germline V gene lookup returns CDR1 MNHNS and CDR2 SASEGT. CDR3 DNA: TGTGCCAGCAGCCCGGGACAGGGGGCGTACGAGCAGTACTTC. It codes for CASSPGQGAYEQYF.

The chain links TRBV7-2 to TRBJ2-3, with 8 bases identical to TRBD2. CDR1 is SGHTA and CDR2 is FQGNSA in the germline V gene. Unmatched junction bases numbered 13, after V lost 5 bases and J lost 3 bases. The CDR3 is 17 residues long. In nucleotides, the CDR3 is TGTGCCAGCAGCCCGGTATGGGCGGGAGGTAGTACAGATACGCAGTATTTT. It specifies CASSPVWAGGSTDTQYF.

The V call is TRBV6-1, the J call TRBJ1-3; possibly TRBD1 for D (6 bases). There are 16 residues in the CDR3. V shed 4 bases and J shed 0 bases, with 13 bases lying between them. CDR1 and CDR2 from the germline V gene are MNHNS and SASEGT. The CDR3 loop is CASSVLADSSGNTIYF. CDR3 coding DNA: TGTGCCAGCAGTGTTCTTGCGGACAGCTCTGGAAACACCATATATTTT.

This chain links TRBV4-3 with TRBJ2-1, with D possibly being TRBD2 (6 bases). The CDR3 has 15 residues. V was pared by 4 bases and J by 9 bases, with 19 bases between. Germline CDR1 reads LGHNA; CDR2 reads YSLEER. The CDR3 DNA follows: TGCGCCAGCAGCCTTGCCCGACTAGATGTTGGTGAGCAGTTCTTC. This encodes CASSLARLDVGEQFF.

The genes are TRBV25-1 and TRBJ2-4, with 8 bases that match TRBD2. The J segment lost 0 bases and the V segment lost 10 bases, leaving 14 bases of the junction unmatched. The CDR3 runs to 17 residues. Germline assignment: CDR1 MGHDK and CDR2 SYGVNS. The CDR3 reads CATPLAEPILAKNIQYF. CDR3 in DNA: TGTGCCACCCCACTAGCGGAGCCTATACTAGCCAAAAACATTCAGTACTTC.

The gene calls are TRBV28 and TRBJ1-2, with D unclear. This CDR3 comprises 13 residues. Trimming pared 2 bases from V and 7 bases from J, leaving 11 bases between. The germline V gene has CDR1 MDHEN and CDR2 SYDVKM. The CDR3 loop reads CASSLPTRGGYTF. The DNA of the CDR3 is TGTGCCAGCAGTTTACCGACTCGGGGTGGCTACACCTTC.

V is TRBV7-2 and J is TRBJ1-2, with 9 nucleotides matching TRBD1. V was clipped by 5 bases and J by 2 bases; unmatched bases: 6. The CDR3 contains 15 residues. Germline CDR1 reads SGHTA; CDR2 reads FQGNSA. This CDR3 reads CASSPTTGGNYGYTF. CDR3 nucleotides: TGTGCCAGCAGCCCCACGACAGGGGGGAACTATGGCTACACCTTC. Filled out from reference TRBV7-2 and TRBJ1-2, the complete variable domain reads GAGVSQSPSNKVTEKGKDVELRCDPISGHTALYWYRQSLGQGLEFLIYFQGNSAPDKSGLPSDRFSAERTGGSVSTLTIQRTQQEDSAVYLCASSPTTGGNYGYTFGSGTRLTVV.

This clone appeared once. The V call is TRBV9, the J call TRBJ1-1, with D tentatively TRBD1 (5 bases). Trimming took off 1 base at V and 9 bases at J, with 10 bases between the two ends. Germline CDR1 is SGDLS and CDR2 is YYNGEE. The length of the CDR3 is 12 residues. Written as DNA, the CDR3 is TGTGCCAGCAGCGTACAGGGTCCGCAAGCTTTCTTT. Amino acids: CASSVQGPQAFF.

The chain joins TRBV7-9 to TRBJ1-4, with 8 bases lining up with TRBD1. Trimming at V came to 5 bases and at J to 3 bases, leaving 5 bases not matched to a gene. The CDR3 is 15 amino acids. Germline CDR1 and CDR2: SEHNR and FQNEAQ (reference sequence). CDR3 bases: TGTGCCAGCAGCGTCAGGGGGCGAGCTAATGAAAAACTGTTTTTT. It translates to CASSVRGRANEKLFF. The whole variable domain, filled in from reference TRBV7-9 and TRBJ1-4, reads DTGVSQNPRHKITKRGQNVTFRCDPISEHNRLYWYRQTLGQGPEFLTYFQNEAQLEKSRLLSDRFSAERPKGSFSTLEIQRTEQGDSAMYLCASSVRGRANEKLFFGSGTQLSVL.